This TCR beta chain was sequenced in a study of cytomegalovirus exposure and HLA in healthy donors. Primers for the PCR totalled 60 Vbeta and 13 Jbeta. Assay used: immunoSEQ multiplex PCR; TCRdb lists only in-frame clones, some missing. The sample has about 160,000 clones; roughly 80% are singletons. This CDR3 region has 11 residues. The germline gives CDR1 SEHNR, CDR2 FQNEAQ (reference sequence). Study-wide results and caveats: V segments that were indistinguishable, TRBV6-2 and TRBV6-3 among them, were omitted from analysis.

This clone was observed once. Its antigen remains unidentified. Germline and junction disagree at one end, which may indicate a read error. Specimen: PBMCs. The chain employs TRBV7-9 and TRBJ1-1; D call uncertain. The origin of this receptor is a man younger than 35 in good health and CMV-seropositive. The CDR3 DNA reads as TGTTCCAGCAGCATAGAGCGTGAAGCTTTCTTT. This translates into CSSSIEREAFF.